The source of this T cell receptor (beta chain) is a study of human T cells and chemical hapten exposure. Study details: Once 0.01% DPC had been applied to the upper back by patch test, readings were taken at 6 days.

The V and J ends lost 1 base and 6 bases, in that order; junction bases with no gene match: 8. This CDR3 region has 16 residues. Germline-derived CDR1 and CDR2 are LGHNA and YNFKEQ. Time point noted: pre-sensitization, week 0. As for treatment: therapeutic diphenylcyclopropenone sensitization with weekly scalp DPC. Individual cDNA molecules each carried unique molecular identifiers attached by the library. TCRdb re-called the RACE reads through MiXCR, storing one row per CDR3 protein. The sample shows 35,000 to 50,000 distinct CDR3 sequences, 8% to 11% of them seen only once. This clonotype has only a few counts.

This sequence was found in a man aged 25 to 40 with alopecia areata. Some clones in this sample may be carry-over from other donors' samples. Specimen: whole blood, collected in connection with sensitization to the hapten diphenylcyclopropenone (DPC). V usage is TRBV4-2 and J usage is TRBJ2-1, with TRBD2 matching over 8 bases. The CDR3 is CASSQAPSGGLNEQFF. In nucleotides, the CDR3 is TGTGCCAGCAGCCAAGCCCCCAGCGGGGGACTCAATGAGCAGTTCTTC.